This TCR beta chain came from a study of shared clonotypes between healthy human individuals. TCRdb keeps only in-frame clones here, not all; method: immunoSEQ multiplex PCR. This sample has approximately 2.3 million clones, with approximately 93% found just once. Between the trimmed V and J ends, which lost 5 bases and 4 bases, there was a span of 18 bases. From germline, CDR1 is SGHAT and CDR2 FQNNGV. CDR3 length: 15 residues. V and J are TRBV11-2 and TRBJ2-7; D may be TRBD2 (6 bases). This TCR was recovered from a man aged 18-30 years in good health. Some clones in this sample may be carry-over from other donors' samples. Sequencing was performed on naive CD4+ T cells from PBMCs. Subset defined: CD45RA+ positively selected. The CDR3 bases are TGTGCCAGCAGCCCCCGGGACGGGGGAGGATACGAGCAGTACTTC. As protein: CASSPRDGGGYEQYF.